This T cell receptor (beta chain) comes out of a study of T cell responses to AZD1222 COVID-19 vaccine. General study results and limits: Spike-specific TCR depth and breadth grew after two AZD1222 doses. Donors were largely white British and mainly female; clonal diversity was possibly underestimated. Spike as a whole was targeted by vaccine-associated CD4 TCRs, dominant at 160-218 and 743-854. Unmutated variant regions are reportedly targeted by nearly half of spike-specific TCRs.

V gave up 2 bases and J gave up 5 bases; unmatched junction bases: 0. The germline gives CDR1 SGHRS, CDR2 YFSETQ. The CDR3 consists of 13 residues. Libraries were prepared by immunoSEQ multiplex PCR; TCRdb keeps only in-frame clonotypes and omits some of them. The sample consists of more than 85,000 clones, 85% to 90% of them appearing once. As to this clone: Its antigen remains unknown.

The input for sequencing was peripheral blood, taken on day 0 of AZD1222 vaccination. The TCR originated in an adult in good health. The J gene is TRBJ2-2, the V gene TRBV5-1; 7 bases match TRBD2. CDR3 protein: CASSFSGTGELFF. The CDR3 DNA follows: TGCGCCAGCAGCTTTAGCGGGACCGGGGAGCTGTTTTTT.